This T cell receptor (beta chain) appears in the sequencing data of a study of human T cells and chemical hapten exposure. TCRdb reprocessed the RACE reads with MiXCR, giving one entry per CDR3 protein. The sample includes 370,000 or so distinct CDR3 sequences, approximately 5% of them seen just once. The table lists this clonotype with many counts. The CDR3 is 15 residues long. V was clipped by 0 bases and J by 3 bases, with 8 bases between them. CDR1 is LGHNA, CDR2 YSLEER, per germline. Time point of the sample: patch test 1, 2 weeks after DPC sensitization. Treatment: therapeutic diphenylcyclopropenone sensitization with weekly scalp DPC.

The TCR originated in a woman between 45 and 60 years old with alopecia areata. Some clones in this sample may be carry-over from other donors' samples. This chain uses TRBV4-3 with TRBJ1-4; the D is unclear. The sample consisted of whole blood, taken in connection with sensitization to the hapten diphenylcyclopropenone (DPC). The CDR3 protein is CASSQDLMANEKLFF. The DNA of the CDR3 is TGCGCCAGCAGCCAAGATCTGATGGCTAATGAAAAACTGTTTTTT.